A selection of T cell receptor beta chains follows, all from one sample in a study of blood T cell repertoires in COVID-19. The method was immunoSEQ multiplex PCR; TCRdb's version includes in-frame clones alone and lacks a portion of them. The top ten clones hold 3.6% of a sample with 350,000 to 450,000 clones, roughly 85% of them seen once. Material for sequencing was peripheral blood. The receptors were sampled from a woman under 30 with acute or convalescent COVID-19. CDR3s include the opening cysteine and the closing phenylalanine or tryptophan. D genes are given only for firm matches.

>TRBJ1-2|TRBV28|-
CASSLGGFDGYTF
>TRBJ2-5|TRBV20-1|TRBD1
CSASRQGQETQYF
>TRBJ2-1|TRBV6-5|TRBD2
CASSSGTSGYNEQFF
>TRBJ2-3|TRBV7-9|TRBD2
CASSSGLVDTQYF
>TRBJ1-1|TRBV28|-
CASSPRGGTEAFF
>TRBJ1-5|TRBV12-1|-
CASRQGNQPQHF
>TRBJ1-5|TRBV7-2|-
CASSLYMGDQPQHF
>TRBJ2-2|TRBV3-1/TRBV3-2|TRBD1
CASSQQGAGELFF
>TRBJ2-7|TRBV6-5|-
CASSLFSGGGSYEQYF
>TRBJ2-2|TRBV3-1/TRBV3-2|TRBD1
CASRGGQGPGELFF
>TRBJ2-2|TRBV28|-
CASSFSQGSGELFF
>TRBJ2-7|TRBV10-3|TRBD2
CAISESWLAGAPHF
>TRBJ2-5|TRBV7-3|-
CASSLTRETQYF
>TRBJ2-1|TRBV12-3/TRBV12-4|-
CASSSGDEQFF
>TRBJ2-1|TRBV19|TRBD2
CASSLVSAGVTGTEQFF
>TRBJ1-4|TRBV6-2/TRBV6-3|-
CASSYSKQGLYGEKLFF
>TRBJ2-7|TRBV6-5|TRBD2
CASSSGGGGRKSEQYF
>TRBJ1-2|TRBV29-1|-
CSVGQSYGYTF